A selection of T cell receptor beta chains follows, all from one sample in a study of blood T cell repertoires in COVID-19. Libraries were prepared by immunoSEQ multiplex PCR; TCRdb keeps only in-frame clonotypes and omits some of them. The sample carries 110,000 or so clones, approximately 80% recorded once. Specimen: peripheral blood. These receptors originate from a woman aged 80 or over with active or convalescent COVID-19. The CDR3 runs from the conserved cysteine through the conserved F or W. The D gene is left open where the match is weak. Clone size is shown for a subset of rows, as once, few, many or a class of expanded clone.

V: TRBV10-2
D: .
J: TRBJ1-2
size: .
DNA: TGCGCCAGCAGTGCAGCAGGGCGCTATGGCTACACCTTC
CDR3: CASSAAGRYGYTF

V: TRBV5-8
D: TRBD1
J: TRBJ1-5
size: .
DNA: TGTGCCAGCAGCCGTCCACAGGGGTCGGGTCAGCCCCAGCATTTT
CDR3: CASSRPQGSGQPQHF

V: TRBV5-4
D: .
J: TRBJ2-7
size: .
DNA: TGTGCCAGCAGCTTCGCCGGGAGCTCCTACGAGCAGTACTTC
CDR3: CASSFAGSSYEQYF

V: TRBV4-2
D: TRBD2
J: TRBJ2-1
size: few
DNA: TGTGCCAGCAGCCAAGAACCGGCGGGAGGGAGGAATGAGCAGTTCTTC
CDR3: CASSQEPAGGRNEQFF

V: TRBV28
D: .
J: TRBJ2-3
size: .
DNA: TGTGCCAGCAGCCATAACCAAAAAGCTGCAGATACGCAGTATTTT
CDR3: CASSHNQKAADTQYF

V: TRBV28
D: .
J: TRBJ2-7
size: once
DNA: TGTGCCAGCAGTACCGGACACCCGAGCTCCTACGAGCAGTACTTC
CDR3: CASSTGHPSSYEQYF

V: TRBV15
D: TRBD1
J: TRBJ2-5
size: once
DNA: TGTGCCACCAGCAGAACGACGACAGGGGGAGAGACCCAGTACTTC
CDR3: CATSRTTTGGETQYF

V: TRBV27
D: TRBD1
J: TRBJ2-7
size: .
DNA: TGTGCCAGCACCAAGACAGGGACCCGTCATTCCTACGAGCAGTACTTC
CDR3: CASTKTGTRHSYEQYF

V: TRBV6-5
D: .
J: TRBJ2-1
size: .
DNA: TGTGCCAGCAGTTCCCTGGTGAGGGATGAGCAGTTCTTC
CDR3: CASSSLVRDEQFF

V: TRBV4-1
D: TRBD2
J: TRBJ2-1
size: .
DNA: TGCGCCAGCAGCCAAGATTTAGCGGGAGCCCCCGGAGGCAATGAGCAGTTCTTC
CDR3: CASSQDLAGAPGGNEQFF

V: TRBV7-3
D: TRBD1
J: TRBJ1-1
size: .
DNA: TGTGCCAGCAGCTTAATGGGAATGCAGGGGGGAACTGAAGCTTTCTTT
CDR3: CASSLMGMQGGTEAFF

V: TRBV4-2
D: TRBD2
J: TRBJ2-3
size: .
DNA: TGTGCCAGCAGCCAAGACAGACTAGCGGGAGAAGAGGATACGCAGTATTTT
CDR3: CASSQDRLAGEEDTQYF

V: TRBV4-2
D: .
J: TRBJ1-1
size: .
DNA: TGTGCCAGCAGCCAAGAGACCTACACAGCGAACACTGAAGCTTTCTTT
CDR3: CASSQETYTANTEAFF

V: TRBV9
D: TRBD1
J: TRBJ2-7
size: .
DNA: TGTGCCAGCAGCCCGGCGGGACAGGGCTACGAGCAGTACTTC
CDR3: CASSPAGQGYEQYF

V: TRBV19
D: TRBD1
J: TRBJ1-1
size: .
DNA: TGTGCCAGTAGTGCCCGACAGGGAGGAGCTTTCTTT
CDR3: CASSARQGGAFF

V: TRBV14
D: TRBD1
J: TRBJ1-2
size: .
DNA: TGTGCCAGCAGCCTAATGGACAGGGGAGAAGGCTACACCTTC
CDR3: CASSLMDRGEGYTF

V: TRBV28
D: .
J: TRBJ1-5
size: once
DNA: TGTGCCAGCAGTTTATCCCACAGGGATCAGCCCCAGCATTTT
CDR3: CASSLSHRDQPQHF

V: TRBV10-1
D: .
J: TRBJ2-7
size: few
DNA: TGCGCCAGAAGGCTAGTCGGGGTCCCTTACTACGAGCAGTACTTC
CDR3: CARRLVGVPYYEQYF